Each of the 2 T cell receptor beta chains below was sequenced from the same sample in a study of blood T cell repertoires in COVID-19. TCRdb's copy holds only in-frame clones and misses some; the assay was immunoSEQ multiplex PCR. The sample has approximately 77,000 clones, 80% seen once. Material: peripheral blood. The receptors derive from a woman in her sixties or seventies with acute or convalescent COVID-19.

The V call is TRBV5-1, the J call TRBJ1-2; 7 bases are a match to TRBD1. The CDR3 spans 16 residues. The germline V gene encodes CDR1 SGHRS and CDR2 YFSETQ. With 4 bases clipped from V and 1 base from J, the junction kept 10 bases outside the gene matches. For the CDR3, the DNA is TGCGCCAGCAGCGCGAAGGGACAGCCAATTAACTATGGCTACACCTTC. As protein: CASSAKGQPINYGYTF.

This clone was observed once. CDR3 sequence reads: CASSYSTAFNYGYTF. CDR3 DNA sequence: TGTGCCAGCAGTTACTCGACTGCCTTTAACTATGGCTACACCTTC. This rearrangement joins TRBV6-2 or TRBV6-3 to TRBJ1-2; D unresolved. CDR3 length: 15 residues. Germline V gene sequence: CDR1 MNHEY, CDR2 SVGEGT. V dropped 0 bases and J dropped 1 base, with 9 bases sitting between them.